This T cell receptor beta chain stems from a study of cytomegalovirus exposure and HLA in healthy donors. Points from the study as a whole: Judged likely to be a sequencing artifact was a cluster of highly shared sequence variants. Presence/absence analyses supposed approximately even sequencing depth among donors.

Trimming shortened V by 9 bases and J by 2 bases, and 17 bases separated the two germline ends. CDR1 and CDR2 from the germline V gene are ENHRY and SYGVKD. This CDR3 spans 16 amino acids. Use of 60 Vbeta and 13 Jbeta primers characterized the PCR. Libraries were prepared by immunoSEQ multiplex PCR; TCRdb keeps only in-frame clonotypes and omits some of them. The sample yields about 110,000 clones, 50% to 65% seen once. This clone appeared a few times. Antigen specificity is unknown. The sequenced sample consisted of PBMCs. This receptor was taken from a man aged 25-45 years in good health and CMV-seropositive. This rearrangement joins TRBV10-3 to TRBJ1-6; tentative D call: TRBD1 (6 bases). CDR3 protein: CAIKDSPQTYNSPLHF. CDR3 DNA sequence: TGTGCCATAAAGGACAGTCCCCAAACCTATAATTCACCCCTCCACTTT.